Listed below are T cell receptor beta chains from one sample, sequenced in a study of radiation and T cells in renal cell carcinoma. Sequencing was performed with immunoSEQ multiplex PCR; in TCRdb, only in-frame clones are kept and a portion is missing. The data hold 150,000 or so clones, with about 85% observed a single time. This specimen consisted of blood, obtained from a patient whose treatment included radiotherapy and nephrectomy. These TCRs come from a woman between 70 and 85 years old with renal cell carcinoma. CDR3s include the opening cysteine and the closing phenylalanine or tryptophan. D genes are given only for firm matches. Clone size is shown for a subset of rows, as once, few, many or a class of expanded clone.

len,abundance,j_gene,d_gene,v_gene,CDR3aa,CDR3nt
12,-,TRBJ1-2,-,TRBV6-5,CASSSGPYGYTF,TGTGCCAGCAGCTCAGGGCCCTATGGCTACACCTTC
18,-,TRBJ1-1,-,TRBV27,CASSLWAARSGGNTEAFF,TGTGCCAGCAGTTTATGGGCGGCGCGGTCGGGGGGGAACACTGAAGCTTTCTTT
13,-,TRBJ1-1,-,TRBV19,CAATTLMNTEAFF,TGTGCAGCCACGACACTAATGAACACTGAAGCTTTCTTT
14,-,TRBJ2-5,-,TRBV10-3,CAISESGNQETQYF,TGTGCCATCAGTGAGTCAGGGAACCAAGAGACCCAGTACTTC
14,few,TRBJ1-1,-,TRBV28,CASSRGDKNTEAFF,TGTGCCAGCAGTCGGGGGGACAAAAACACTGAAGCTTTCTTT
13,once,TRBJ1-5,TRBD1,TRBV7-8,CASSSPPSGQQHF,TGTGCCAGCAGCTCCCCTCCTTCGGGACAGCAGCATTTT
15,-,TRBJ1-1,-,TRBV5-1,CASSLETGADTEAFF,TGCGCCAGCAGCTTGGAAACGGGGGCAGACACTGAAGCTTTCTTT
14,-,TRBJ1-1,-,TRBV28,CASSPGKGGTEAFF,TGTGCCAGCAGCCCCGGGAAGGGAGGCACTGAAGCTTTCTTT
16,once,TRBJ1-1,-,TRBV14,CASSQDRAGWNTEAFF,TGTGCCAGCAGCCAAGATAGGGCAGGGTGGAACACTGAAGCTTTCTTT
14,-,TRBJ2-3,-,TRBV7-2,CASSFISPADTQYF,TGTGCCAGCAGCTTTATTTCCCCCGCAGATACGCAGTATTTT
12,-,TRBJ1-2,-,TRBV12-2,CASRSRGYGYTF,TGTGCAAGTCGCTCCCGGGGGTATGGCTACACCTTC
20,once,TRBJ2-4,-,TRBV14,CASSHRPGGSEKLAKNIQYF,TGTGCCAGCAGCCATCGCCCGGGCGGTTCTGAGAAGTTGGCCAAAAACATTCAGTACTTC
14,-,TRBJ1-6,TRBD1,TRBV4-1,CASSQTGANSPLHF,TGCGCCAGCAGCCAGACAGGGGCAAATTCACCCCTCCACTTT
13,-,TRBJ2-7,-,TRBV30,CAWSRESGHEQYF,TGTGCCTGGAGTAGGGAGAGTGGTCACGAGCAGTACTTC
14,-,TRBJ2-7,TRBD2,TRBV7-2,CASRLAGGPYEQYF,TGTGCCAGCAGATTAGCGGGGGGGCCCTACGAGCAGTACTTC
16,-,TRBJ2-3,TRBD2,TRBV4-1,CASSQFSGGHTDTQYF,TGCGCCAGCAGCCAATTTAGCGGGGGGCACACAGATACGCAGTATTTT
18,-,TRBJ2-5,TRBD2,TRBV15,CATSRAGLAGGLGETQYF,TGTGCCACCAGCAGAGCTGGCCTAGCGGGGGGGCTTGGAGAGACCCAGTACTTC
16,-,TRBJ2-3,TRBD2,TRBV9,CASSVLAGGGTDTQYF,TGTGCCAGCAGCGTCTTAGCGGGGGGGGGCACAGATACGCAGTATTTT
13,-,TRBJ2-6,-,TRBV6-1,CAISWSGANVLTF,TGTGCCATCTCATGGTCCGGGGCCAACGTCCTGACTTTC
15,-,TRBJ1-5,-,TRBV4-1,CASSQGQVGNQPQHF,TGCGCCAGCAGCCAAGGACAGGTGGGCAATCAGCCCCAGCATTTT
13,-,TRBJ1-3,-,TRBV6-6,CAGRPNSGNTIYF,TGTGCCGGGAGGCCTAACTCTGGAAACACCATATATTTT
13,-,TRBJ2-2,TRBD1,TRBV30,CAWSTGGLRELFF,TGTGCCTGGAGTACAGGGGGCCTTCGGGAGCTGTTTTTT
16,once,TRBJ2-1,-,TRBV7-9,CASSFQDFPGANEQFF,TGTGCCAGCAGCTTTCAGGACTTCCCCGGAGCTAATGAGCAGTTCTTC
15,-,TRBJ1-5,-,TRBV19,CASSTRSQFNQPQHF,TGTGCCAGTAGCACGAGGTCGCAGTTCAATCAGCCCCAGCATTTT
16,-,TRBJ2-7,-,TRBV19,CASSIISGGVAYEQYF,TGTGCCAGTAGTATTATTTCCGGCGGGGTGGCCTACGAGCAGTACTTC
15,-,TRBJ1-1,-,TRBV6-1,CASRIREGYMTEAFF,TGTGCCAGCAGGATAAGGGAGGGGTATATGACTGAAGCTTTCTTT
14,once,TRBJ2-1,-,TRBV2,CASIGDFSYNEQFF,TGTGCCAGCATAGGAGACTTCTCCTACAATGAGCAGTTCTTC
16,-,TRBJ1-3,-,TRBV5-6,CASSLLFSGDGNTIYF,TGTGCCAGCAGCTTGCTCTTTTCAGGGGACGGAAACACCATATATTTT
11,-,TRBJ2-1,-,TRBV20-1,CSAREVPEQFF,TGCAGTGCTAGAGAAGTTCCTGAGCAGTTCTTC
14,-,TRBJ2-2,-,TRBV30,CAWSVSGAGGELFF,TGTGCCTGGAGTGTTTCGGGGGCGGGCGGGGAGCTGTTTTTT
14,once,TRBJ1-5,-,TRBV15,CATSSQGNNQPQHF,TGTGCCACCAGCAGTCAGGGCAACAATCAGCCCCAGCATTTT
14,-,TRBJ2-7,-,TRBV7-2,CASSLRGGLYEQYF,TGTGCCAGCAGCTTAAGGGGGGGCCTTTACGAGCAGTACTTC
14,few,TRBJ1-1,TRBD1,TRBV6-5,CASSLRQGWGEAFF,TGTGCCAGCAGCCTCCGACAGGGTTGGGGTGAAGCTTTCTTT
12,-,TRBJ2-3,-,TRBV7-9,CASGASAGTQYF,TGTGCCAGCGGGGCTAGCGCGGGTACGCAGTATTTT